This TCR beta chain came from a study of T cell repertoires in ileal Crohn's disease. In the study overall: Median disease duration was approximately eight years; 35% smoked at surgery. Surgery for a complication: stricturing in approximately 60%, penetrating in about 39%.

Trimming pared 2 bases from V and 0 bases from J, leaving 9 bases between. Germline CDR1 reads SGHTS; CDR2 reads YDEGEE. The length of the CDR3 is 15 residues. Study findings and constraints: Compared with non-smokers, active smokers at surgery showed more clonal expansions.

In regard to this clone: Its antigen is not known.

Noted time point: inflamed ileum from the surgical specimen. This table comes from immunoSEQ multiplex PCR, and its TCRdb copy is limited to in-frame clones, with some not included. The table records about 660 clones, approximately 97% of them present only once. The sample consisted of ileal tissue. The chain joins TRBV5-8 to TRBJ1-3; D is undetermined. The sequence was obtained from an adult with Crohn's disease. The CDR3 sequence: CASSFRRNSGNTIYF. DNA for the CDR3: TGTGCCAGCAGCTTTCGGCGGAACTCTGGAAACACCATATATTTT.